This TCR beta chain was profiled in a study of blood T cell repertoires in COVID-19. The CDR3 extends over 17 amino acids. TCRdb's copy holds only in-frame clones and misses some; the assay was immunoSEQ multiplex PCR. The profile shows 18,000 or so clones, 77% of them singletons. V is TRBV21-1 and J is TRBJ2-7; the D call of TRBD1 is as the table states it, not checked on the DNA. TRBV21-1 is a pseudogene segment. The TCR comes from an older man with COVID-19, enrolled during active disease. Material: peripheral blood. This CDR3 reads CASSKTPRDRGLYEQYF. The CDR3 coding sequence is TGTGCCAGCAGCAAAACTCCCCGGGACAGGGGGCTGTACGAGCAGTACTTC.